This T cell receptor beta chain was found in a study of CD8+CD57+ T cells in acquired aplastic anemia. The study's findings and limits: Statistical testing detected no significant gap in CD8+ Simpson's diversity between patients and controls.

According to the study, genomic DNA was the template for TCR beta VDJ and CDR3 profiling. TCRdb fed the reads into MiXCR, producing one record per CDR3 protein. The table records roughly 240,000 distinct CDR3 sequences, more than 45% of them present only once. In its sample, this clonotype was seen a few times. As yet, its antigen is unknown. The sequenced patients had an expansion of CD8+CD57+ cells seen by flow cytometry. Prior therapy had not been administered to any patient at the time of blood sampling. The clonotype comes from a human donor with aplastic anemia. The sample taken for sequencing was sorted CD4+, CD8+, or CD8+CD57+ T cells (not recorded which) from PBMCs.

DNA for the CDR3: TGTGCCAGCTCACCCGAGGGCAATCAGCCCCAGCATTTT. It translates to CASSPEGNQPQHF. The rearrangement uses TRBV18 and TRBJ1-5, with D uncertain. The CDR3 sequence is 13 residues long. Trimming stripped 3 bases from V and 2 bases from J, with 5 bases between. Germline CDR1 is KGHSH and CDR2 is LQKENI.